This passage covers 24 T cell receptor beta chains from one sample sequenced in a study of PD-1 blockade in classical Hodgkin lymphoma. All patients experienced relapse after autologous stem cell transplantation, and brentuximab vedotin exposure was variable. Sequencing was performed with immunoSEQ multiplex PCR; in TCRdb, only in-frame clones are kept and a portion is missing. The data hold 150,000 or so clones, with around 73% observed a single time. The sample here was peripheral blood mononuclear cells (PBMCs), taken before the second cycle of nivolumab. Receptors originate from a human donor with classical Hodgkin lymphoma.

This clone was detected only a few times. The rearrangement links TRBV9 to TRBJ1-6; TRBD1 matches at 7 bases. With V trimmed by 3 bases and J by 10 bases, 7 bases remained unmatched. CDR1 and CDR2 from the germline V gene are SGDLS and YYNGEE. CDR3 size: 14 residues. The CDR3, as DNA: TGTGCCAGCAGCGCTCGGGACAGCCTATCACCCCTCCACTTT. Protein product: CASSARDSLSPLHF. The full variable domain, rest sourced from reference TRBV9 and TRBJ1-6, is DSGVTQTPKHLITATGQRVTLRCSPRSGDLSVYWYQQSLDQGLQFLIQYYNGEERAKGNILERFSAQQFPDLHSELNLSSLELGDSALYFCASSARDSLSPLHFGNGTRLTVT.

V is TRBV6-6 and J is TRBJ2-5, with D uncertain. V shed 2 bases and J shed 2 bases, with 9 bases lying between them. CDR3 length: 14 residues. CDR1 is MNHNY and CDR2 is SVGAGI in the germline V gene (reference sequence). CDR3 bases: TGTGCCAGCAGTTACGATTCTTTACAAGAGACCCAGTACTTC. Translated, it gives CASSYDSLQETQYF.

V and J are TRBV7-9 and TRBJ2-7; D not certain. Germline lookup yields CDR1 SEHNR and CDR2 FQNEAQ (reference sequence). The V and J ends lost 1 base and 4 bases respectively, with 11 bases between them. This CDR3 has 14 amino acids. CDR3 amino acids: CASSLEQGRYEQYF. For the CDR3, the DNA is TGTGCCAGCAGCTTAGAGCAAGGGCGATACGAGCAGTACTTC. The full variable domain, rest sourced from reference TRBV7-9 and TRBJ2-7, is DTGVSQNPRHKITKRGQNVTFRCDPISEHNRLYWYRQTLGQGPEFLTYFQNEAQLEKSRLLSDRFSAERPKGSFSTLEIQRTEQGDSAMYLCASSLEQGRYEQYFGPGTRLTVT.

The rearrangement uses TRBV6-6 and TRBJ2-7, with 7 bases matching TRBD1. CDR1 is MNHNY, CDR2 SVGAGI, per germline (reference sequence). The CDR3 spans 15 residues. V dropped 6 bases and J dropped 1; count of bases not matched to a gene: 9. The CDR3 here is CASSYRGTWSYEQYF. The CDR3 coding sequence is TGTGCCAGCAGCTACAGGGGAACGTGGTCCTACGAGCAGTACTTC.

CDR3 amino acids: CASSQDLGGRAGYNEQFF. CDR3 bases: TGTGCCAGCAGCCAAGATCTGGGCGGGAGGGCCGGTTACAATGAGCAGTTCTTC. This rearrangement joins TRBV14 to TRBJ2-1; 9 bases agree with TRBD2. V lost 0 bases and J lost 4; bases outside the gene matches: 10. Per germline, CDR1 SGHDN and CDR2 FVKESK. The CDR3 sequence is 18 residues long.

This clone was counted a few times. The CDR3 protein is CASSISGFSLIGNTIYF. The CDR3 coding sequence is TGTGCCAGCAGCATCTCAGGGTTCTCTTTGATTGGAAACACCATATATTTT. The chain links TRBV5-8 to TRBJ1-3; the D gene is possibly TRBD1 (5 bases). The V end was cut by 4 bases, the J end by 3 bases, with 20 bases between. This CDR3 region has 17 residues. Germline V CDR1 and CDR2: SGHTS, YDEGEE.

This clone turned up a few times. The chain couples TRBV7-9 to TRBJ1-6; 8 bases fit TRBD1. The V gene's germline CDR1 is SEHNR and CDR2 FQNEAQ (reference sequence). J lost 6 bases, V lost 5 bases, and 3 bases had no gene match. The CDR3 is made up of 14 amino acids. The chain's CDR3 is CASSKDRVNSPLHF. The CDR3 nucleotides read TGTGCCAGCAGCAAGGACAGGGTTAATTCACCCCTCCACTTT.

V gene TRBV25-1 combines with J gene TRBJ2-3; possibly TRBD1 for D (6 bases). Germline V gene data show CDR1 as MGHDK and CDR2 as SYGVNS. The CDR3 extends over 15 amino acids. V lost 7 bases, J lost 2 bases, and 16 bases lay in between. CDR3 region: CASIHTGTFTDTQYF. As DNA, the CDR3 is TGTGCCAGCATTCACACAGGGACCTTCACAGATACGCAGTATTTT.

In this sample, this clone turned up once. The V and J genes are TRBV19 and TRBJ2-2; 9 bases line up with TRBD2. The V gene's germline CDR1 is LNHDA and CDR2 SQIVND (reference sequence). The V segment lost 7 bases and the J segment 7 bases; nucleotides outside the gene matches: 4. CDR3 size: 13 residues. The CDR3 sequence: CASITSGLGELFF. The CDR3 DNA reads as TGTGCCAGTATAACTAGCGGGCTCGGGGAGCTGTTTTTT.

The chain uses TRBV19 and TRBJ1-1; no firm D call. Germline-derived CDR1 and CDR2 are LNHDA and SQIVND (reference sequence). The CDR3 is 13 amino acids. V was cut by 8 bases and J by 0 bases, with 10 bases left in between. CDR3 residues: CASVTRMNTEAFF. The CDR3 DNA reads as TGTGCCAGTGTTACACGGATGAACACTGAAGCTTTCTTT.

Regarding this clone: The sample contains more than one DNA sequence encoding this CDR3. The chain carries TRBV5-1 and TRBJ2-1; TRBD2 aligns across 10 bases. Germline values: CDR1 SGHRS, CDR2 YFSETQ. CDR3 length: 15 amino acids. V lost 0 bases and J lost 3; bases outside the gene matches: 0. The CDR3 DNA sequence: TGCGCCAGCAGCTTGGTAGCGGGAGGCTACAATGAGCAGTTCTTC. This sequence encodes CASSLVAGGYNEQFF.

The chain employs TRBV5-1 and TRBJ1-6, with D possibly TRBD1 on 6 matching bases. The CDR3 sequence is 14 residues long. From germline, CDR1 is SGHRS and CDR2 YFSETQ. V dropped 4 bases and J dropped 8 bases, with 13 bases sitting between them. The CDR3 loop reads CASSITGRDSPLHF. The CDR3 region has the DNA TGCGCCAGCAGCATCACAGGGCGGGATTCACCCCTCCACTTT.

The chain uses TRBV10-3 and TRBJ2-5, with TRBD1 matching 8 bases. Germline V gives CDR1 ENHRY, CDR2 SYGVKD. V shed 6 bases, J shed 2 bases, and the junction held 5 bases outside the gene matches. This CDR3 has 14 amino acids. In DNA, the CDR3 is TGTGCCATCAGCCAGGGGGCAGCTCAAGAGACCCAGTACTTC. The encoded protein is CAISQGAAQETQYF.

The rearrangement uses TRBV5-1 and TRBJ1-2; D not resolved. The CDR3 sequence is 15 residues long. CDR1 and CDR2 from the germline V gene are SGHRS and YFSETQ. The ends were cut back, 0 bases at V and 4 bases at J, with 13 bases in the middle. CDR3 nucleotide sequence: TGCGCCAGCAGCTTGGTGCCGGGATCGGGCTATGGCTACACCTTC. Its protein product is CASSLVPGSGYGYTF.

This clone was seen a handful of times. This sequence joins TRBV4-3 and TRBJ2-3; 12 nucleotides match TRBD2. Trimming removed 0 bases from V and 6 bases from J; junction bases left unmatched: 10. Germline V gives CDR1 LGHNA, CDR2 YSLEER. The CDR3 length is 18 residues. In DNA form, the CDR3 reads TGCGCCAGCAGCCAAGACCCCGGACTAGCGGGACCGGGGGATACGCAGTATTTT. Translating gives CASSQDPGLAGPGDTQYF.

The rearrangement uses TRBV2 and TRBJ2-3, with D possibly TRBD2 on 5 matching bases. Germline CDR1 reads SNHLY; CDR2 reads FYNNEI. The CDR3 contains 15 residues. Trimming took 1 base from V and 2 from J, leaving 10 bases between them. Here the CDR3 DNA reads TGTGCCAGCAGTGAAGAAAGAGGGCTCACAGATACGCAGTATTTT. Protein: CASSEERGLTDTQYF.

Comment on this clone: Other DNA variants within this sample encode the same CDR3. CDR3 protein: CASRGQNTEAFF. The CDR3 nucleotides read TGTGCCAGTAGGGGGCAGAACACTGAAGCTTTCTTT. This chain links TRBV19 with TRBJ1-1; possibly TRBD1 for D (5 bases). CDR3 size: 12 residues. CDR1 and CDR2 (germline): LNHDA, SQIVND (reference sequence). V shed 6 bases and J shed 1 base, with 6 bases lying between them.

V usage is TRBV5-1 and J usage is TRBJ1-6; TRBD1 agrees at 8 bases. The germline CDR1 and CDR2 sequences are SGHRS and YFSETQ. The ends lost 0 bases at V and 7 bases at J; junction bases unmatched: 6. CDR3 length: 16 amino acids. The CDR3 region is CASSLAVAGGNSPLHF. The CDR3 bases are TGCGCCAGCAGCTTGGCCGTCGCAGGGGGCAATTCACCCCTCCACTTT. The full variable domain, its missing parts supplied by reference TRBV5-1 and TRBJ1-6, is KAGVTQTPRYLIKTRGQQVTLSCSPISGHRSVSWYQQTPGQGLQFLFEYFSETQRNKGNFPGRFSGRQFSNSRSEMNVSTLELGDSALYLCASSLAVAGGNSPLHFGNGTRLTVT.

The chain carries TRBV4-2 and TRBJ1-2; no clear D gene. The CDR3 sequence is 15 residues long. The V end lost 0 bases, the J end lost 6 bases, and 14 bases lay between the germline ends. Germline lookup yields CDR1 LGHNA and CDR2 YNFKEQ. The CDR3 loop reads CASSQELRTGHGYTF. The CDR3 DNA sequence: TGTGCCAGCAGCCAAGAATTACGTACGGGCCATGGCTACACCTTC.

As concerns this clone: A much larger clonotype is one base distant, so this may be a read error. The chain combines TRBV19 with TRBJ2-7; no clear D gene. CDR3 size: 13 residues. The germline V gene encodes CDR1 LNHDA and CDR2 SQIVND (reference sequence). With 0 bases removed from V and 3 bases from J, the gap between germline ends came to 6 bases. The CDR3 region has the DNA TGTGCCAGTAGTATAGATCCCGGCTACGAGCAGTACTTC. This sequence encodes CASSIDPGYEQYF.

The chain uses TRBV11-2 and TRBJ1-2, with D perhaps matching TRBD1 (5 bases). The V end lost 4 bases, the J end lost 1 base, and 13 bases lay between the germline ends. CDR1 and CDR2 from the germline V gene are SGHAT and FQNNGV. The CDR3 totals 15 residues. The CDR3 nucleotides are TGTGCCAGCAGCTACACGCAGGGCAATAACTATGGCTACACCTTC. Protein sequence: CASSYTQGNNYGYTF. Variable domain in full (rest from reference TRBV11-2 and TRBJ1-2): EAGVAQSPRYKIIEKRQSVAFWCNPISGHATLYWYQQILGQGPKLLIQFQNNGVVDDSQLPKDRFSAERLKGVDSTLKIQPAKLEDSAVYLCASSYTQGNNYGYTFGSGTRLTVV.

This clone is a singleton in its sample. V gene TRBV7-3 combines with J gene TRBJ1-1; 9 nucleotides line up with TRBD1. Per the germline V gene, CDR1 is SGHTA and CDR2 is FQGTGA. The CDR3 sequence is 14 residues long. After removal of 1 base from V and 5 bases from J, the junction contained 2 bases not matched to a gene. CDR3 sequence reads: CASSLRQGDTEAFF. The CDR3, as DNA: TGTGCCAGCAGCTTAAGACAGGGGGATACTGAAGCTTTCTTT. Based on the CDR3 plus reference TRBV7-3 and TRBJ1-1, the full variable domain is GAGVSQTPSNKVTEKGKYVELRCDPISGHTALYWYRQSLGQGPEFLIYFQGTGAADDSGLPNDRFFAVRPEGSVSTLKIQRTERGDSAVYLCASSLRQGDTEAFFGQGTRLTVV.

The CDR3 is CATPGKENTEAFF. Written as DNA, the CDR3 is TGTGCCACCCCAGGGAAGGAGAACACTGAAGCTTTCTTT. The chain couples TRBV2 to TRBJ1-1, with D possibly TRBD1 on 5 matching bases. The V gene lost 10 bases and the J gene lost 1 base, with 13 bases spanning the gap. The CDR3 runs 13 residues. CDR1 and CDR2 from the germline V gene are SNHLY and FYNNEI.

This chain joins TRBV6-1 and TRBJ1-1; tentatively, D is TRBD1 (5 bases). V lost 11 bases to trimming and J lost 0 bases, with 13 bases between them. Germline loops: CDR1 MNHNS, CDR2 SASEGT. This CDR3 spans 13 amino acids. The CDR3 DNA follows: TGTGCCGCGCGGTGGGGGATGAACACTGAAGCTTTCTTT. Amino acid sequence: CAARWGMNTEAFF.